The next 22 T cell receptor beta chains were all read from a single sample in a study of T cell repertoires in cytomegalovirus infection. TCRdb used MiXCR to reprocess the reads, holding one entry per CDR3 protein. The sample yields about 450,000 distinct CDR3 sequences, approximately 33% seen once. The sample consisted of PBMCs. Receptor source: a human donor in good health (CMV status not recorded). Some clones in this sample may be carry-over from other donors' samples.

The V gene is TRBV12-3 or TRBV12-4, the J gene TRBJ2-2; TRBD2 aligns across 10 bases. The length of the CDR3 is 13 residues. V lost 8 bases and J lost 6; bases outside the gene matches: 3. This chain's CDR3 is CASRAGGPGELFF. CDR3 in DNA: TGTGCCAGCCGAGCGGGGGGGCCCGGGGAGCTGTTTTTT.

This clonotype has at least ten counts. J is TRBJ2-7 and V is TRBV7-8, with D possibly matching TRBD2 (8 bases). Germline V gene data show CDR1 as SGHVS and CDR2 as FQNEAQ. The germline V and J ends were trimmed by 4 bases and 3 bases, with 19 bases remaining between them. This CDR3 spans 16 amino acids. The CDR3 region is CASSSPRDSGGYEQYF. CDR3 DNA: TGTGCCAGCAGCTCACCAAGGGACAGCGGGGGCTACGAGCAGTACTTC.

This sequence joins TRBV6-1 and TRBJ2-7, with 13 bases lining up with TRBD2. Trimming cost V 5 bases and J 3 bases; bases outside gene matches: 1. Germline V lookup: CDR1 MNHNS, CDR2 SASEGT. This CDR3 has 14 residues. CDR3 protein: CASSRLAGGYEQYF. The CDR3 region has the DNA TGTGCCAGCAGTAGACTAGCGGGGGGCTACGAGCAGTACTTC.

The chain recombines TRBV9 with TRBJ2-1; possible D gene TRBD2, 7 bases. CDR3 length equals 13 residues. V was cut by 3 bases and J by 9 bases, with 13 bases left in between. Germline values: CDR1 SGDLS, CDR2 YYNGEE. CDR3 amino acids: CASSARGGVEQFF. CDR3 nucleotide sequence: TGTGCCAGCAGCGCTCGAGGGGGGGTTGAGCAGTTCTTC.

This clonotype was detected only a few times. The CDR3 nucleotides read TGTGCCAGCATGAGCGTCGGGGACAGGGGGTTTACCTACGAGCAGTACTTC. Amino acids: CASMSVGDRGFTYEQYF. The chain combines TRBV6-6 with TRBJ2-7; TRBD1 agrees at 11 bases. The germline V gene encodes CDR1 MNHNY and CDR2 SVGAGI (reference sequence). The junction had 13 bases not matched to a gene; V was cut back by 7 bases and J by 2 bases. The CDR3 contains 17 residues.

The chain combines TRBV29-1 with TRBJ2-5; no firm D call. The CDR3 totals 15 residues. The V gene lost 4 bases and the J gene lost 4 bases, with 19 bases spanning the gap. Germline V gives CDR1 SQVTM, CDR2 ANQGSEA. Here the CDR3 DNA reads TGCAGCGTTGTAAAAACTCAAGGCGGTGTAGAGACCCAGTACTTC. Protein: CSVVKTQGGVETQYF.

V usage is TRBV7-3 and J usage is TRBJ2-3, with D possibly TRBD1 on 6 matching bases. Trimming took 1 base from V and 1 from J, leaving 12 bases between them. The CDR3 runs 16 residues. Germline V lookup: CDR1 SGHTA, CDR2 FQGTGA. In DNA form, the CDR3 reads TGTGCCAGCAGCTTAAGGGGGCGACGAGGCACAGATACGCAGTATTTT. It translates to CASSLRGRRGTDTQYF. Using reference TRBV7-3 and TRBJ2-3 for the parts outside the CDR3, the full variable domain is GAGVSQTPSNKVTEKGKYVELRCDPISGHTALYWYRQSLGQGPEFLIYFQGTGAADDSGLPNDRFFAVRPEGSVSTLKIQRTERGDSAVYLCASSLRGRRGTDTQYFGPGTRLTVL.

V is TRBV6-2 or TRBV6-3 and J is TRBJ2-7; perhaps TRBD2 as D (5 bases). The germline V gene encodes CDR1 MNHEY and CDR2 SVGEGT. V was cut by 2 bases and J by 2 bases, with 10 bases left in between. The CDR3 is 14 amino acids. CDR3 sequence reads: CASSYPGLTYEQYF. CDR3 nucleotides: TGTGCCAGCAGTTACCCTGGACTTACCTACGAGCAGTACTTC.

The V and J genes are TRBV10-2 and TRBJ1-6, with D possibly TRBD1 on 5 matching bases. V was cut by 6 bases and J by 8 bases, with 14 bases left in between. CDR1 is WSHSY and CDR2 is SAAADI in the germline V gene. This CDR3 region has 14 residues. For the CDR3, the DNA is TGCGCCAGCAGGGGGCGGGGGGGGTATTCACCCCTCCACTTT. This encodes CASRGRGGYSPLHF.

This clonotype was counted many times. The chain couples TRBV7-2 to TRBJ1-2; no definite D call. Germline V gene lookup returns CDR1 SGHTA and CDR2 FQGNSA. V lost 5 bases and J 2 bases, leaving 12 bases between the germline ends. The CDR3 sequence is 14 residues long. The DNA for the CDR3 is TGTGCCAGCAGCCGATACGGGCCAAACTATGGCTACACCTTC. As protein: CASSRYGPNYGYTF.

This chain links TRBV20-1 with TRBJ2-3; TRBD2 matches at 10 bases. Germline-derived CDR1 and CDR2 are DFQATT and SNEGSKA (reference sequence). The ends lost 5 bases at V and 2 bases at J; junction bases unmatched: 4. This CDR3 region has 14 residues. The CDR3, as DNA: TGCAGTGCTTCCGGGACTAGCGACACAGATACGCAGTATTTT. Its translation is CSASGTSDTDTQYF.

This chain uses TRBV4-1 with TRBJ2-3; D possibly corresponds to TRBD2 (5 bases). The CDR3 totals 14 residues. V was cut by 5 bases and J by 6 bases, with 15 bases left in between. Germline assignment: CDR1 MGHRA and CDR2 YSYEKL. The CDR3 region is CASSSGGSADTQYF. The CDR3, as DNA: TGCGCCAGCAGCTCAGGAGGATCAGCGGATACGCAGTATTTT.

This clonotype was found many times. The chain is built from TRBV7-6 and TRBJ2-2; 12 nucleotides align to TRBD2. Unmatched junction bases numbered 7, after V lost 4 bases and J lost 1 base. The V gene's germline CDR1 is SGHVS and CDR2 FNYEAQ. The CDR3 is made up of 18 amino acids. CDR3 DNA sequence: TGTGCCAGCAGCTCCCGACTAGCGGGGGTCGAGAACACCGGGGAGCTGTTTTTT. It specifies CASSSRLAGVENTGELFF.

This clonotype was seen more than once but under ten times. The chain couples TRBV30 to TRBJ2-2; unclear D gene. The CDR3 sequence is 13 residues long. Germline V gene lookup returns CDR1 GTSNPN and CDR2 SVGIG (reference sequence). Trimming took 0 bases from V and 7 from J, leaving 9 bases between them. The CDR3 coding sequence is TGTGCCTGGAGTGTGGCAGCTCACGGGGAGCTGTTTTTT. It translates to CAWSVAAHGELFF.

V usage is TRBV27 and J usage is TRBJ2-7; TRBD1 aligns across 8 bases. CDR3 length: 14 amino acids. V lost 5 bases, J lost 6 bases, and 9 bases stayed unmatched. From germline, CDR1 is MNHEY and CDR2 SMNVEV (reference sequence). CDR3 region: CASSPRTGSGEQYF. In nucleotides, the CDR3 is TGTGCCAGCAGTCCGCGGACAGGGAGCGGCGAGCAGTACTTC.

The chain joins TRBV6-1 to TRBJ2-1, with D tentatively TRBD2 (7 bases). Looked up from germline, CDR1 is MNHNS and CDR2 is SASEGT. Trimming stripped 4 bases from V and 9 bases from J, with 16 bases between. The CDR3 extends over 14 amino acids. CDR3 loop: CASSAWGGTVEQFF. The CDR3 DNA sequence: TGTGCCAGCAGTGCGTGGGGGGGCACCGTTGAGCAGTTCTTC.

As to this clonotype: Just one base apart from a much larger clone, this may be a read error. The V call is TRBV7-3, the J call TRBJ2-3, with 7 bases matching TRBD1. This CDR3 region has 15 residues. The germline V gene has CDR1 SGHTA and CDR2 FQGTGA. CDR3 nucleotide sequence: TGTGCCAGCAGCCCCCGGACAGGCGGCGCAGATTCGCAGTATTTT. Its protein product is CASSPRTGGADSQYF.

This rearrangement joins TRBV7-3 to TRBJ2-3; 7 nucleotides align to TRBD1. With 5 bases clipped from V and 3 bases from J, the junction kept 5 bases outside the gene matches. Germline V gene lookup returns CDR1 SGHTA and CDR2 FQGTGA. The CDR3 totals 14 residues. CDR3 in amino acids: CASSQGDRTDTQYF. The CDR3 nucleotides are TGTGCCAGCAGCCAGGGGGACAGAACAGATACGCAGTATTTT.

This chain uses TRBV10-2 with TRBJ2-5; D possibly corresponds to TRBD2 (6 bases). The CDR3 consists of 14 residues. Germline CDR1 and CDR2: WSHSY and SAAADI. V lost 3 bases and J lost 7, with 15 bases in between. The DNA of the CDR3 is TGCGCCAGCAGTGACCTAGCGCCAGCGGGGACCCAGTACTTC. Amino acid sequence: CASSDLAPAGTQYF.

V is TRBV24-1 and J is TRBJ2-3; D possibly corresponds to TRBD1 (5 bases). Between the trimmed V and J ends, which lost 1 base and 5 bases, there was a span of 9 bases. CDR1 is KGHDR, CDR2 SFDVKD, per germline. The CDR3 is 14 amino acids. The chain's CDR3 is CATSDFDSKDTQYF. The CDR3 region has the DNA TGTGCCACCAGTGATTTTGACAGTAAAGATACGCAGTATTTT.

A few counts support this clonotype. Compared with germline, one end of the junction differs, possibly owing to a read error. The gene calls are TRBV4-2 and TRBJ2-7; TRBD2 agrees at 7 bases. This CDR3 comprises 21 residues. Germline CDR1 reads LGHNA; CDR2 reads YNFKEQ. The CDR3 region is CASSPGGEPYATLVCLATGFF. The CDR3, as DNA: TGTGCCAGCAGCCCTGGGGGGGAACCCTACGCCACACTGGTATGCCTGGCCACAGGCTTCTTC.

This clonotype was picked up one time. An end of the junction does not agree with germline; a read error may underlie this. V is TRBV11-2 and J is TRBJ1-1; D is unresolved. Germline V gives CDR1 SGHAT, CDR2 FQNNGV. The CDR3 runs 15 residues. The CDR3 nucleotides are TGTGCCAGCAGCCCCTCCGTGGGAGTGAGCGTTGAAGCTTTGTTT. It translates to CASSPSVGVSVEALF.